These T cell receptor beta chains were read from a single sample in a study of OX40 agonist ivuxolimab in advanced cancers. The data were produced by immunoSEQ multiplex PCR, yet TCRdb's version contains in-frame clones alone and is incomplete. Here the sample spans about 92,000 clones, 91% being singletons. The sequencing here drew on CD4+ or CD8+ T cells sorted from blood, taken in a trial of the OX40 agonist ivuxolimab. The source of these receptors is an adult with an advanced solid tumor such as melanoma, head and neck, liver or kidney cancer. The CDR3 runs from the conserved cysteine through the conserved F or W. D genes are given only for firm matches. Expanded clones are given a class, and other clones once, few, many or no size at all.

>NA|NA|TRBV7-3|TRBJ2-3
TGTGCCAGCAGCTTGCGCGGAATCACAGATACGCAGTATTTT
CASSLRGITDTQYF
>TRBD2|NA|TRBV28|TRBJ2-2
TGTGCCAGCAGCCGTAGACTAGCGCTATCGAACACCGGGGAGCTGTTTTTT
CASSRRLALSNTGELFF
>NA|NA|TRBV6-6|TRBJ2-7
TGTGCCAGCAGCTCCCGGGACTCGCTGACCTACGAGCAGTACTTC
CASSSRDSLTYEQYF
>TRBD2|NA|TRBV6-6|TRBJ2-7
TGTGCCAGCAGTTCCGGGACTAGACTCGACGAGCAGTACTTC
CASSSGTRLDEQYF
>NA|NA|TRBV11-2|TRBJ2-3
TGTGCCAGCACCGTGTTGGTTAGCGACCCTTCTCTAAGCGCAGATACGCAGTATTTT
CASTVLVSDPSLSADTQYF
>TRBD1|NA|TRBV11-2|TRBJ2-2
TGTGCCAGCAGCTTAGATGATGACAGGGGGGCCGGGGAGCTGTTTTTT
CASSLDDDRGAGELFF
>NA|NA|TRBV9|TRBJ2-1
TGTGCCAGCAGTGTCCGGGACATTAGTGAGCAGTTCTTC
CASSVRDISEQFF
>TRBD1|NA|TRBV7-2|TRBJ2-1
TGTGCCAGCAGCTTAATGGGACAGGGCCACAATGAGCAGTTCTTC
CASSLMGQGHNEQFF
>NA|NA|TRBV7-2|TRBJ2-1
TGTGCCAGCAGCCCTAGACAAGGCGATGAGCAGTTCTTC
CASSPRQGDEQFF
>TRBD2|once|TRBV4-3|TRBJ2-1
TGCGCCAGCAGCCGGAACTTAGCGGGTCGATACAATGAGCAGTTCTTC
CASSRNLAGRYNEQFF
>TRBD2|NA|TRBV10-3|TRBJ2-1
TGTGCCATCAGTGCCCCCCGCGGGAGCCCAGGGGAGCAGTTCTTC
CAISAPRGSPGEQFF
>NA|once|TRBV11-2|TRBJ1-3
TGTGCCAGCAGCTTAATGTTCTCTGGAAACACCATATATTTT
CASSLMFSGNTIYF
>NA|NA|TRBV19|TRBJ2-3
TGTGCCTCCTCTCAGGGGTCCACCCCCGATACGCAGTATTTT
CASSQGSTPDTQYF
>NA|few|TRBV2|TRBJ1-2
TGTGCCAGCAATCCGGGACCGATCGGCTACACCTTC
CASNPGPIGYTF
>TRBD1|NA|TRBV15|TRBJ2-7
TGTGCCACCAGCAGAGGAGGGACAGGGGACTACGAGCAGTACTTC
CATSRGGTGDYEQYF
>TRBD2|NA|TRBV11-3|TRBJ2-7
TGTGCCAGCAGCGGGCGGACTAGCGGGATTATGTACGAGCAGTACTTC
CASSGRTSGIMYEQYF
>NA|NA|TRBV28|TRBJ2-7
TGTGCCAGCAGTGCCATTTCAGGGTTAGGCGCGGTATACGAGCAGTACTTC
CASSAISGLGAVYEQYF
>NA|NA|TRBV6-1|TRBJ2-1
TGTGCCAGCAGTGTCGGACCCCAGGCTTATAATGAGCAGTTCTTC
CASSVGPQAYNEQFF
>NA|NA|TRBV7-8|TRBJ1-1
TGTGCCAGCAGCTTAGAAACCGGGACGGTTAACACTGAAGCTTTCTTT
CASSLETGTVNTEAFF
>NA|NA|TRBV18|TRBJ2-3
TGTGCCAGCTCACCACGGCGGGGCACAGATACGCAGTATTTT
CASSPRRGTDTQYF
>NA|NA|TRBV6-5|TRBJ2-7
TGTGCCAGCAGACTTAGCGGAGCGGGCCTCTACGAGCAGTACTTC
CASRLSGAGLYEQYF
>NA|once|TRBV5-1|TRBJ2-5
TGCGCCAGCAGCCTCCCGGGAGAGACCCAGTACTTC
CASSLPGETQYF
>TRBD2|NA|TRBV5-5|TRBJ2-1
TGTGCCAGCAGCAACCAGCTAGCGGGAGGGATGTTCTTC
CASSNQLAGGMFF
>TRBD2|NA|TRBV5-6|TRBJ2-3
TGTGCCAGCAGCAAGGGACTAGCGGGAGGGACAGATACGCAGTATTTT
CASSKGLAGGTDTQYF
>TRBD2|NA|TRBV6-5|TRBJ2-5
TGTGCCAGCAGTTACGGACTAGCGGGACCGTCAGAGACCCAGTACTTC
CASSYGLAGPSETQYF